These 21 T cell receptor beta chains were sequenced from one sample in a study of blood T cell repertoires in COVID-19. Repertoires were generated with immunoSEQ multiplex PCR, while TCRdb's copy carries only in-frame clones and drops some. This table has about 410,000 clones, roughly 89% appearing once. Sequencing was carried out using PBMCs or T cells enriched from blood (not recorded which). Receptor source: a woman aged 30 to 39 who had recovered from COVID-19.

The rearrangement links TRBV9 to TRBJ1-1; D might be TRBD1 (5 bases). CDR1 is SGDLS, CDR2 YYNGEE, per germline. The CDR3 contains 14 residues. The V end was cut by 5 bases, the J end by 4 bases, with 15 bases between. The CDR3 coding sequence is TGTGCCAGCAGACCGGGCAGCGGGGGCACTGAAGCTTTCTTT. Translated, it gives CASRPGSGGTEAFF.

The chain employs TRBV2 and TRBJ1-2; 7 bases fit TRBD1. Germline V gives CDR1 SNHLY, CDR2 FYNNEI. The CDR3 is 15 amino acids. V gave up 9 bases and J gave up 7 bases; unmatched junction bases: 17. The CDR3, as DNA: TGTGCCAGTGACGGACAGGCGTTTCCCTCGAGTGGCTACACCTTC. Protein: CASDGQAFPSSGYTF.

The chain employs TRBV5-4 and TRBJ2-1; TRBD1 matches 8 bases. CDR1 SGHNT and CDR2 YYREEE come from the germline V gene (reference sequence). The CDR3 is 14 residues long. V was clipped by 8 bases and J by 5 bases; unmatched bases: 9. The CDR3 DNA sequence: TGTGCCAGTTCCGGACAGGGCCCCCACAATGAGCAGTTCTTC. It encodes CASSGQGPHNEQFF.

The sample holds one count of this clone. The CDR3 here is CASSPRYRGGTEAFF. CDR3 in DNA: TGTGCCAGCTCACCACGGTACCGGGGAGGAACTGAAGCTTTCTTT. The V call is TRBV18, the J call TRBJ1-1; D unclear. The CDR3 has 15 amino acids. V was shortened by 1 base and J by 5 bases, with 14 bases between the two germline ends. Germline V gives CDR1 KGHSH, CDR2 LQKENI.

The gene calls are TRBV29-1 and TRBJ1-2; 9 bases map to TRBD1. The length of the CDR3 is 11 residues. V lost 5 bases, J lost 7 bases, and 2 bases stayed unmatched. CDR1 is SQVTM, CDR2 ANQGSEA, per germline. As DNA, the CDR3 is TGCAGCGTTTGGACAGGGGCTGGCTACACCTTC. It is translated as CSVWTGAGYTF.

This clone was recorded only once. The CDR3 nucleotides read TGCGCCAGCAGCCAAAGCCTTGGGACAAGGAATTCACCCCTCCACTTT. Translation gives CASSQSLGTRNSPLHF. The chain is built from TRBV4-1 and TRBJ1-6, with a weak D call TRBD1 (6 bases). Germline V gives CDR1 MGHRA, CDR2 YSYEKL. The germline V and J ends were trimmed by 2 bases and 7 bases, with 15 bases remaining between them. The CDR3 is 16 residues long.

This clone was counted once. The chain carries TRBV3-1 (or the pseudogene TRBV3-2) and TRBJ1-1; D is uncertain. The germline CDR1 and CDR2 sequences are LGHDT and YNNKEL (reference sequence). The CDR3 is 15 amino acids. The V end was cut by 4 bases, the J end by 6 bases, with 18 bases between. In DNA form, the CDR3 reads TGTGCCAGCAGCCCTCCTGGAAGTCTAGGCGCTGAAGCTTTCTTT. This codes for CASSPPGSLGAEAFF.

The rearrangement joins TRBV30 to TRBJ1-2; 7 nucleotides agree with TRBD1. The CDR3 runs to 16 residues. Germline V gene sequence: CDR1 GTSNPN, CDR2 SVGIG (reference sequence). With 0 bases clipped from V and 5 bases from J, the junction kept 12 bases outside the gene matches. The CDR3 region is CAWSVNPGTALYGYTF. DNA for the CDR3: TGTGCCTGGAGTGTAAACCCGGGGACAGCACTATATGGCTACACCTTC. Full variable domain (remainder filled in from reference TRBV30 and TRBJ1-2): SQTIHQWPATLVQPVGSPLSLECTVEGTSNPNLYWYRQAAGRGLQLLFYSVGIGQISSEVPQNLSASRPQDRQFILSSKKLLLSDSGFYLCAWSVNPGTALYGYTFGSGTRLTVV.

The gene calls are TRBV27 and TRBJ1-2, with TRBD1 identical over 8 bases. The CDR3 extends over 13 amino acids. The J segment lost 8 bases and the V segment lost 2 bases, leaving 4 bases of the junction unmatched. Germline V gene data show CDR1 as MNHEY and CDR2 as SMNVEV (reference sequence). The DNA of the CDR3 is TGTGCCAGCAGTTTAAACAGGGGGTTCGGCTACACCTTC. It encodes CASSLNRGFGYTF.

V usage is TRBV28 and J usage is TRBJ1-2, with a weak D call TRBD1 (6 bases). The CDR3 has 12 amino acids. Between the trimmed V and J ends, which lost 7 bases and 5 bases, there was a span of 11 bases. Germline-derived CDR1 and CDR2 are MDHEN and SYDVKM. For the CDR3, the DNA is TGTGCCAGCACCGGAACAGGGTATGGCTACACCTTC. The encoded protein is CASTGTGYGYTF.

CDR3 sequence: CASSSSPGQGLGGYTF. The CDR3 DNA follows: TGTGCCAGCAGCTCTTCTCCTGGACAGGGATTAGGCGGCTACACCTTC. This rearrangement joins TRBV7-9 to TRBJ1-2, with TRBD1 matching over 8 bases. The CDR3 runs to 16 residues. J was trimmed by 8 bases and V by 4 bases; bases with no gene match: 15. Germline V gene lookup returns CDR1 SEHNR and CDR2 FQNEAQ (reference sequence).

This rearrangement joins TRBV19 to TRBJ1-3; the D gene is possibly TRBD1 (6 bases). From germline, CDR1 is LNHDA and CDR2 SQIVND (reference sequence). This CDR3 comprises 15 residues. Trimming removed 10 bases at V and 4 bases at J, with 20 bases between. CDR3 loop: CATWTGGAGGNTIYF. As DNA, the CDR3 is TGTGCCACCTGGACGGGGGGCGCGGGCGGAAACACCATATATTTT. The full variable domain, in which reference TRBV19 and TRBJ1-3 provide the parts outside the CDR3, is DGGITQSPKYLFRKEGQNVTLSCEQNLNHDAMYWYRQDPGQGLRLIYYSQIVNDFQKGDIAEGYSVSREKKESFPLTVTSAQKNPTAFYLCATWTGGAGGNTIYFGEGSWLTVV.

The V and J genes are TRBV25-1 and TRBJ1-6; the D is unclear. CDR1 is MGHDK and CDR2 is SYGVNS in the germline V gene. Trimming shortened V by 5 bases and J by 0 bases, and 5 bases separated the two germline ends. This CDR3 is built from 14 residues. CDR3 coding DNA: TGTGCCAGCAGTCCGAGCTCCTATAATTCACCCCTCCACTTT. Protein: CASSPSSYNSPLHF.

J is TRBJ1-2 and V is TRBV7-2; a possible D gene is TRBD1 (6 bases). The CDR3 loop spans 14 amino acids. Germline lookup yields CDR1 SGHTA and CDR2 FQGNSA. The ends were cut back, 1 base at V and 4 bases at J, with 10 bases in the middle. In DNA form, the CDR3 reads TGTGCCAGCAGCTTAGAGAGCAGGGGCTATGGCTACACCTTC. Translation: CASSLESRGYGYTF.

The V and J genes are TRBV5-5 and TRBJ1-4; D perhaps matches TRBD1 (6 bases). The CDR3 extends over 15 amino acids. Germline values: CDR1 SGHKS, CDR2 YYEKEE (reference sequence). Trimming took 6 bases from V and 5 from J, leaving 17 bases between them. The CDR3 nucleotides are TGTGCCAGCACGCCGGGTGGGCAGGGGAATGAAAAACTGTTTTTT. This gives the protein CASTPGGQGNEKLFF.

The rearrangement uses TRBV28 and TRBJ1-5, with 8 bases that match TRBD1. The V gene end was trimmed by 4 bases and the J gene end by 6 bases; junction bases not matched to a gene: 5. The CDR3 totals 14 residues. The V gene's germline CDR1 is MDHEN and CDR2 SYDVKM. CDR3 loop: CASSSGGGGQPQHF. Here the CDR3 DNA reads TGTGCCAGCAGTTCAGGGGGCGGGGGTCAGCCCCAGCATTTT.

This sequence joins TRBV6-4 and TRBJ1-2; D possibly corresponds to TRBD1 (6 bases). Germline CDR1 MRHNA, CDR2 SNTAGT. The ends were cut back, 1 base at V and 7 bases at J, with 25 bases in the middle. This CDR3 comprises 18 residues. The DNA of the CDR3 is TGTGCCAGCAGTGACTTCTACGCATCTGACAGGCATTGTCTTGGCTACACCTTC. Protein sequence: CASSDFYASDRHCLGYTF.

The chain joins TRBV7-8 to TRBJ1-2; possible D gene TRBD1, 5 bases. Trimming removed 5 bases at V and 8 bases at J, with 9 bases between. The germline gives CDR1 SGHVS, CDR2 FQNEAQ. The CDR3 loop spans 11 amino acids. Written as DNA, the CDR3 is TGTGCCAGCAGCCCGGGGGTCGGCTACACCTTC. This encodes CASSPGVGYTF. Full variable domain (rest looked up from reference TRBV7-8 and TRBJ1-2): GAGVSQSPRYKVAKRGQDVALRCDPISGHVSLFWYQQALGQGPEFLTYFQNEAQLDKSGLPSDRFFAERPEGSVSTLKIQRTQQEDSAVYLCASSPGVGYTFGSGTRLTVV.

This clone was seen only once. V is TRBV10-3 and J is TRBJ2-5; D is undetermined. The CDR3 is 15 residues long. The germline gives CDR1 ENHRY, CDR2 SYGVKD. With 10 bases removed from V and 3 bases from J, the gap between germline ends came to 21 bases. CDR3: CASGGHQLSKETQYF. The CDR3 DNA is TGTGCCAGCGGCGGCCACCAGCTATCCAAAGAGACCCAGTACTTC.

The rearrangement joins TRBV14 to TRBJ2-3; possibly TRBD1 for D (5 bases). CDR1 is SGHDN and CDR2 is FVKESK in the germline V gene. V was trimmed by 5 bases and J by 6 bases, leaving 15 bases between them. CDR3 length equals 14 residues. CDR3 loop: CASSSGQGFDTQYF. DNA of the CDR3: TGTGCCAGCAGCTCAGGCCAGGGTTTCGATACGCAGTATTTT.

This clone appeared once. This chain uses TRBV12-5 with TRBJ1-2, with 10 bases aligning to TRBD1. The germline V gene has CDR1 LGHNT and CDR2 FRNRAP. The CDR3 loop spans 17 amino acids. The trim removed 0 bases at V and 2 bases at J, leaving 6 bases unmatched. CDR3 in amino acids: CASGLVMGQGLNYGYTF. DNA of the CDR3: TGTGCTAGTGGTTTGGTAATGGGACAGGGGCTAAACTATGGCTACACCTTC.